This is a list of T cell receptor beta chains from one sample in a study of Ad26.COV2.S vaccination and SARS-CoV-2 variants. Assay: immunoSEQ multiplex PCR; the TCRdb copy retains only in-frame clones and omits some. The sample has roughly 400,000 clones; approximately 89% are singletons. The sample in question was peripheral blood, obtained in a trial of Ad26.COV2.S vaccine versus placebo. Receptors were obtained from a person between 18 and 59 years old who received the Ad26.COV2.S COVID-19 vaccine or a placebo. Both conserved end residues are part of each CDR3. A D gene is named only where the DNA matches it firmly. Expanded clones get a size class; other rows say once, few or many, or leave the size out.

>TRBJ1-4|NA|TRBV4-2|NA
TGTGCCAGCAGCGCACGTTCCAGGGGAGATAATGAAAAACTGTTTTTT
CASSARSRGDNEKLFF
>TRBJ1-6|NA|TRBV19|NA
TGTGCCAGTGCCTCCCGGAGCTCCTATAATTCACCCCTCCACTTT
CASASRSSYNSPLHF
>TRBJ2-7|NA|TRBV29-1|TRBD2
TGCAGCGTTGAAGATCGGGCAGCGGGAGGTTACGAGCAGTACTTC
CSVEDRAAGGYEQYF
>TRBJ2-7|NA|TRBV11-3|NA
TGTGCCAGCAGCTTAGCCGGGACAGGGGTACTAGCGGGAACCTACGAGCAGTACTTC
CASSLAGTGVLAGTYEQYF
>TRBJ1-3|NA|TRBV9|NA
TGTGCCAGCAGCGCGGGGACGGGCTCTGGAAACACCATATATTTT
CASSAGTGSGNTIYF
>TRBJ2-2|NA|TRBV5-6|NA
TGTGCCAGCCAGGCAGGATTGAACACCGGGGAGCTGTTTTTT
CASQAGLNTGELFF
>TRBJ1-4|few|TRBV28|NA
TGTGCCAGCAGTTTATTTAGCGGGGGAACTAATGAAAAACTGTTTTTT
CASSLFSGGTNEKLFF
>TRBJ2-7|once|TRBV3-1/TRBV3-2|NA
TGTGCCAGCAGCCAGCAAGGTTACTCCTACGAGCAGTACTTC
CASSQQGYSYEQYF
>TRBJ1-3|NA|TRBV7-6|NA
TGTGCCAGCAGCTTGGGGGCCGCCTCTGGAAACACCATATATTTT
CASSLGAASGNTIYF
>TRBJ1-1|NA|TRBV5-1|TRBD1
TGCGCCAGCAGCTCCACAGGGGGGGGCGTCACTGAAGCTTTCTTT
CASSSTGGGVTEAFF
>TRBJ2-2|NA|TRBV19|NA
TGTGCCAGTAGTCATAGCTTGGGAACTACCGGGGAGCTGTTTTTT
CASSHSLGTTGELFF
>TRBJ2-2|NA|TRBV28|NA
TGTGCCAGCAGTTCGGGCCCGAGGGACACCGGGGAGCTGTTTTTT
CASSSGPRDTGELFF
>TRBJ2-1|NA|TRBV5-4|NA
TGTGCCAGCAGCTTGTTTGGTGTTGGGCAGATCAATGAGCAGTTCTTC
CASSLFGVGQINEQFF
>TRBJ2-5|NA|TRBV7-3|NA
TGTGCCAGCAGCTTAAGGGGCGCGCAGGGCCGTGGAGAGACCCAGTACTTC
CASSLRGAQGRGETQYF
>TRBJ2-7|NA|TRBV6-5|NA
TGTGCCAGCAGTCCCCAGACAGAGGCCTACGAGCAGTACTTC
CASSPQTEAYEQYF
>TRBJ1-1|NA|TRBV30|NA
TGTGCCTGGAGGTCAATCAAGAGGTTTGGGACTTTCTTT
CAWRSIKRFGTFF
>TRBJ1-2|NA|TRBV5-5|NA
TGTGCCAGCAGCGCCGGGGGCGATGGCTATGGCTACACCTTC
CASSAGGDGYGYTF
>TRBJ2-5|NA|TRBV7-2|NA
TGTGCCAGCAGTCACCTGCAGCCCCAGGAGACCCAGTACTTC
CASSHLQPQETQYF
>TRBJ2-1|NA|TRBV6-6|NA
TGTGCCAGCAGCCGAAGAGGAGACTCACGACAACACAATGAGCAGTTCTTC
CASSRRGDSRQHNEQFF
>TRBJ2-5|NA|TRBV29-1|TRBD2
TGCAGCGTTGACGGACTAGCGGGAGGGAAGACCCAGTACTTC
CSVDGLAGGKTQYF
>TRBJ2-5|NA|TRBV11-2|NA
TGTGCCAGCAGCTTAGAACGGGGTGAGACCCAGTACTTC
CASSLERGETQYF
>TRBJ1-1|few|TRBV30|NA
TGTGCCTGGAGTATGAACACTGAAGCTTTCTTT
CAWSMNTEAFF
>TRBJ1-2|NA|TRBV6-4|NA
TGTGCCAGCAGTGCCTCCCCAGGAGGATCCTATGGCTACACCTTC
CASSASPGGSYGYTF
>TRBJ1-5|NA|TRBV28|NA
TGTGCCAGCAGTTTAGGATCTTCAGGCTTTCGGGACAATCAGCCCCAGCATTTT
CASSLGSSGFRDNQPQHF
>TRBJ2-1|NA|TRBV29-1|NA
TGCAGCGTTGAACAAGAGCAGTTCTTC
CSVEQEQFF
>TRBJ2-1|once|TRBV27|TRBD2
TGTGCCAGCAGTTTATCGGTACTTCGGGAGGGCCTCTCTGGGCGCTCCTACAATGAGCAGTTCTTC
CASSLSVLREGLSGRSYNEQFF
>TRBJ2-7|NA|TRBV28|NA
TGTGCCAGCAGTTTACGGCTTTCCTACGAGCAGTACTTC
CASSLRLSYEQYF
>TRBJ1-2|NA|TRBV11-2|NA
TGTGCCAGCAGCTTACAATGGGGGCATGGCTACACCTTC
CASSLQWGHGYTF
>TRBJ2-7|NA|TRBV5-1|TRBD2
TGCGCCAGCAGCACCGGGACTAGCGGGGAGACGGGCTACGAGCAGTACTTC
CASSTGTSGETGYEQYF
>TRBJ2-5|NA|TRBV28|NA
TGTGCCAGCAGTTACCTCTTCTCTCAGGGCGGGGAGACCCAGTACTTC
CASSYLFSQGGETQYF
>TRBJ1-1|NA|TRBV5-4|NA
TGTGCCAGCAGCTTTCGACTGGGGGGGACTGAAGCTTTCTTT
CASSFRLGGTEAFF
>TRBJ1-1|NA|TRBV18|NA
TGTGCCAGCTCACCACCAAGTCTGGTGAACACTGAAGCTTTCTTT
CASSPPSLVNTEAFF
>TRBJ2-4|NA|TRBV12-3/TRBV12-4|NA
TGTGCCAGCAGTCCCTACTCCGACGCCCAGTACTTC
CASSPYSDAQYF
>TRBJ1-3|NA|TRBV9|NA
TGTGCCAGCAGCGCCACAAGACAGACTAGCTCTGGAAACACCATATATTTT
CASSATRQTSSGNTIYF
>TRBJ2-3|NA|TRBV5-5|NA
TGTGCCAGCAGCTTGCTCCCTAGCAGCTCAGATACGCAGTATTTT
CASSLLPSSSDTQYF
>TRBJ1-2|once|TRBV7-9|TRBD1
TGTGCCAGCAGCTTGATCCGACAGGGGGCGCAGGGCTACACCTTC
CASSLIRQGAQGYTF
>TRBJ1-2|NA|TRBV7-8|NA
TGTGCCAGCAGCTTAGCAGCGGCCTATGGCTACACCTTC
CASSLAAAYGYTF
>TRBJ2-1|NA|TRBV11-3|TRBD2
TGTGCCAGCAGCTTACTTCTAGCGGGAGGTAATGAGCAGTTCTTC
CASSLLLAGGNEQFF
>TRBJ2-3|once|TRBV15|NA
TGTGCCACCAGCTCCGGAGGCGGTTACACAGATACGCAGTATTTT
CATSSGGGYTDTQYF
>TRBJ2-4|NA|TRBV18|NA
TGTGCCAGCTCACCCCAACGACAGTCCTTAGCCAAAAACATTCAGTACTTC
CASSPQRQSLAKNIQYF